The 8 T cell receptor beta chains presented below share a single source sample, sequenced in a study of T-cell reconstitution after alpha-beta-depleted transplantation in children. Library preparation (for TCRbeta) was performed with unique molecular identifiers. TCRdb reprocessed the PCR reads via MiXCR and lists one record per CDR3 protein. The sample comprises hundreds of thousands of distinct CDR3 sequences, 13% of which are singletons, and 0.79% rests with the top ten. The sequencing used PBMCs, collected before TCRalphabeta/CD19-depleted stem cell transplant. These receptors were obtained from a girl aged 2 to 10 with congenital amegakaryocytic thrombocytopenia, due to receive a stem cell transplant.

The sample holds many counts of this clonotype. The chain recombines TRBV11-1 with TRBJ2-7, with TRBD2 matching 12 bases. Germline V gene lookup returns CDR1 SGHAT and CDR2 FQDESV (reference sequence). The CDR3 loop spans 18 amino acids. With 1 base clipped from V and 5 bases from J, the junction kept 12 bases outside the gene matches. Written as DNA, the CDR3 is TGTGCCAGCAGCTTAGGGGCCGCGACTAGCGGGAGTAATCACGAGCAGTACTTC. Translated, it gives CASSLGAATSGSNHEQYF.

This chain links TRBV5-1 with TRBJ2-2, with D perhaps TRBD1 or TRBD2 (5 bases each). V gave up 4 bases and J gave up 6 bases, with 16 bases separating them. CDR1 SGHRS and CDR2 YFSETQ come from the germline V gene. CDR3 length equals 15 residues. CDR3 sequence (DNA): TGCGCCAGCAGCCTAAGGATCGGGGCTCCCGGGGAGCTGTTTTTT. Amino acids: CASSLRIGAPGELFF. Full variable domain (rest looked up from reference TRBV5-1 and TRBJ2-2): KAGVTQTPRYLIKTRGQQVTLSCSPISGHRSVSWYQQTPGQGLQFLFEYFSETQRNKGNFPGRFSGRQFSNSRSEMNVSTLELGDSALYLCASSLRIGAPGELFFGEGSRLTVL.

In its sample, this clonotype was seen many times. The chain combines TRBV7-9 with TRBJ2-3; TRBD2 matches 9 bases. CDR1 and CDR2 from the germline V gene are SEHNR and FQNEAQ (reference sequence). The CDR3 runs to 14 residues. V shed 6 bases, J shed 4 bases, and the junction held 5 bases outside the gene matches. CDR3 DNA: TGTGCCAGCAGACTACTAGCGGGTTCAGATACGCAGTATTTT. It encodes CASRLLAGSDTQYF.

This clonotype was picked up many times. The chain joins TRBV5-8 to TRBJ1-1; D might be TRBD1 (6 bases). Trimming stripped 2 bases from V and 2 bases from J, with 19 bases between. Germline loops: CDR1 SGHTS, CDR2 YDEGEE. The CDR3 runs 17 residues. CDR3 sequence reads: CASSFLEGHPINTEAFF. The CDR3 nucleotides read TGTGCCAGCAGCTTTCTCGAGGGACATCCAATAAACACTGAAGCTTTCTTT.

This clonotype was counted at least ten times. An end of the junction differs from the germline gene, which may be a read error. The chain links TRBV20-1 to TRBJ2-3; D is perhaps TRBD1 (6 bases). The CDR3 is made up of 10 amino acids. Germline assignment: CDR1 DFQATT and CDR2 SNEGSKA (reference sequence). The CDR3 sequence: CSADWGRRHF. CDR3 nucleotide sequence: TGCAGTGCCGACTGGGGGCGCAGGCATTTT.

The sample holds many counts of this clonotype. The V and J genes are TRBV6-5 and TRBJ2-5, with TRBD2 as a possible D gene (6 bases). The CDR3 has 16 residues. V shed 2 bases and J shed 2 bases, with 15 bases lying between them. Per germline, CDR1 MNHEY and CDR2 SVGAGI. CDR3 sequence reads: CASSYPTGLTQETQYF. The CDR3 DNA follows: TGTGCCAGCAGTTACCCGACGGGACTCACGCAAGAGACCCAGTACTTC.

This clonotype has just a few counts. The chain joins TRBV30 to TRBJ2-4; D is possibly TRBD2 (5 bases). This CDR3 spans 12 amino acids. V was cut by 3 bases and J by 8 bases, with 11 bases left in between. Per the germline V gene, CDR1 is GTSNPN and CDR2 is SVGIG (reference sequence). CDR3 residues: CAWSPAGDIQYF. The CDR3 nucleotides read TGTGCCTGGAGCCCTGCCGGGGACATTCAGTACTTC.

Many counts were recorded for this clonotype. The chain is built from TRBV20-1 and TRBJ2-7, with 9 bases matching TRBD2. CDR3 size: 14 residues. Looked up from germline, CDR1 is DFQATT and CDR2 is SNEGSKA (reference sequence). The trim removed 6 bases at V and 2 bases at J, leaving 8 bases unmatched. The CDR3 bases are TGCAGTGCCAGACCGGGACTAGCAACCTACGAGCAGTACTTC. This translates into CSARPGLATYEQYF.